This TCR beta chain was documented in a study of cytotoxic CD8 clonotypes in ibrutinib-treated CLL. Study-wide background: Recorded responses included approximately 25 partial and 2 complete; following median roughly 70 months, 14 stayed remitted and about 12 progressed.

As for this clone: The antigen is unknown.

Assay: immunoSEQ multiplex PCR; the TCRdb copy retains only in-frame clones and omits some. The sample holds a few hundred thousand clones, about 77% seen once. Points from the study as a whole: Baseline levels were approached again at progression, after clonality had risen at ibrutinib response. Sample timing was unmatched between remission and later-progressing patients; lymph nodes unstudied.

The CDR3 runs 15 residues. Trimming removed 3 bases from V and 2 bases from J, with 11 bases in between. Germline-derived CDR1 and CDR2 are SGHVS and FQNEAQ. Material: PBMCs, obtained before ibrutinib treatment. The V and J genes are TRBV7-8 and TRBJ2-1; D gene uncertain. The receptor was isolated from a human donor with chronic lymphocytic leukemia. The DNA of the CDR3 is TGTGCCAGCAGCTTTTACGCCTACACCTACAATGAGCAGTTCTTC. The encoded protein is CASSFYAYTYNEQFF.